Each of the 25 T cell receptor beta chains below was sequenced from the same sample in a study of blood T cell repertoires in COVID-19. Assay: immunoSEQ multiplex PCR; the TCRdb copy retains only in-frame clones and omits some. The sample has about 86,000 clones; roughly 88% are singletons. Sequenced sample: peripheral blood. These receptor sequences come from a woman older than 75 with active or convalescent COVID-19.

V is TRBV5-6 and J is TRBJ2-2, with D possibly TRBD2 on 6 matching bases. Trimming took off 1 base at V and 5 bases at J, with 12 bases between the two ends. The CDR3 loop spans 15 amino acids. Germline V gene lookup returns CDR1 SGHDT and CDR2 YYEEEE. The CDR3 DNA follows: TGTGCCAGCAGCTTGTTCGGGGGTGATACCGGGGAGCTGTTTTTT. Its protein product is CASSLFGGDTGELFF.

The chain uses TRBV30 and TRBJ1-2; 7 nucleotides match TRBD1. The V and J ends lost 4 bases and 7 bases, in that order; junction bases with no gene match: 3. The CDR3 contains 11 residues. Germline V lookup: CDR1 GTSNPN, CDR2 SVGIG (reference sequence). CDR3 loop: CAWTRDSGYTF. The DNA of the CDR3 is TGTGCCTGGACCCGGGACAGTGGCTACACCTTC.

V and J are TRBV5-1 and TRBJ1-2; TRBD1 aligns across 8 bases. Germline V gene sequence: CDR1 SGHRS, CDR2 YFSETQ. The CDR3 sequence is 13 residues long. The junction had 7 bases not matched to a gene; V was cut back by 4 bases and J by 8 bases. The CDR3, as DNA: TGCGCCAGCAGCCAGCAGGGGGCTGGGGGCTACACCTTC. Amino acids: CASSQQGAGGYTF.

The chain couples TRBV6-5 to TRBJ2-3, with a possible D match to TRBD1 (5 bases). The CDR3 spans 14 residues. The germline gives CDR1 MNHEY, CDR2 SVGAGI. The V gene lost 6 bases and the J gene lost 6 bases, with 16 bases spanning the gap. In DNA, the CDR3 is TGTGCCAGCAGCCCGTTTGCAGGGTTGGATACGCAGTATTTT. This gives the protein CASSPFAGLDTQYF.

This chain uses TRBV29-1 with TRBJ2-1, with 8 nucleotides matching TRBD1. Losses at the gene ends were 7 bases for V and 3 bases for J; bases not matched to a gene: 11. This CDR3 has 15 amino acids. Germline values: CDR1 SQVTM, CDR2 ANQGSEA. As DNA, the CDR3 is TGCAGCGCATACCCCGGACAGGGCAACTACAATGAGCAGTTCTTC. Protein product: CSAYPGQGNYNEQFF.

This chain joins TRBV2 and TRBJ2-7; TRBD1 is a possible D gene (5 bases). CDR1 and CDR2 (germline): SNHLY, FYNNEI. V lost 6 bases and J lost 7, with 16 bases in between. The CDR3 contains 13 residues. CDR3 in amino acids: CASRQDAPEEQYF. CDR3 nucleotides: TGTGCCAGCAGACAGGATGCCCCGGAGGAGCAGTACTTC.

V gene TRBV27 combines with J gene TRBJ1-5, with D possibly being TRBD1 (6 bases). The CDR3 has 16 residues. V lost 2 bases and J lost 4, with 15 bases in between. Germline lookup yields CDR1 MNHEY and CDR2 SMNVEV (reference sequence). The chain's CDR3 is CASSLHFGTPNQPQHF. The CDR3 DNA is TGTGCCAGCAGTTTACACTTCGGGACACCGAATCAGCCCCAGCATTTT.

The chain has TRBV5-5 and TRBJ2-1; TRBD1 matches at 7 bases. The CDR3 has 15 amino acids. V lost 6 bases, J lost 7 bases, and 13 bases stayed unmatched. Germline CDR1 reads SGHKS; CDR2 reads YYEKEE (reference sequence). The CDR3 DNA reads TGTGCCAGCAAAGAAAGACGGGACAGCGAAAATGAGCAGTTCTTC. Protein: CASKERRDSENEQFF.

This rearrangement joins TRBV2 to TRBJ2-7, with D perhaps matching TRBD2 (6 bases). There are 15 residues in the CDR3. Trimming pared 6 bases from V and 3 bases from J, leaving 18 bases between. Germline V gene data show CDR1 as SNHLY and CDR2 as FYNNEI. Here the CDR3 DNA reads TGTGCCAGCAGCCGGAGACTAGGAAGGGGCTACGAGCAGTACTTC. It encodes CASSRRLGRGYEQYF.

The chain uses TRBV5-8 and TRBJ2-7; tentative D call: TRBD1 (5 bases). Germline CDR1 reads SGHTS; CDR2 reads YDEGEE. V gave up 4 bases and J gave up 2 bases, with 19 bases separating them. CDR3 length equals 16 residues. CDR3 coding DNA: TGTGCCAGCAGCGTCAGGGCGGCCGGGCCTACCTACGAGCAGTACTTC. This gives the protein CASSVRAAGPTYEQYF.

J is TRBJ1-2 and V is TRBV5-1, with D unresolved. Germline lookup yields CDR1 SGHRS and CDR2 YFSETQ. V was cut by 0 bases and J by 5 bases, with 11 bases left in between. The length of the CDR3 is 14 residues. CDR3 in DNA: TGCGCCAGCAGCTTGGAAGGAATAGCGTATGGCTACACCTTC. Encoded protein: CASSLEGIAYGYTF.

This clone was detected once. The V gene is TRBV7-9, the J gene TRBJ1-1; TRBD1 aligns across 7 bases. CDR1 is SEHNR and CDR2 is FQNEAQ in the germline V gene (reference sequence). V was pared by 2 bases and J by 6 bases, with 3 bases of the junction left unmatched. CDR3 length equals 13 residues. DNA of the CDR3: TGTGCCAGCAGCTTAACAGGGGACCCTGAAGCTTTCTTT. As protein: CASSLTGDPEAFF.

The chain is built from TRBV28 and TRBJ1-5, with D tentatively TRBD1 (5 bases). The CDR3 runs 14 residues. The germline V gene encodes CDR1 MDHEN and CDR2 SYDVKM. Trimming stripped 2 bases from V and 6 bases from J, with 11 bases between. This CDR3 reads CASSLSRVIQPQHF. The CDR3 nucleotides are TGTGCCAGCAGTTTAAGCAGGGTCATTCAGCCCCAGCATTTT.

The rearrangement joins TRBV14 to TRBJ2-6, with TRBD1 identical over 9 bases. J was trimmed by 1 base and V by 1 base; bases with no gene match: 8. Germline values: CDR1 SGHDN, CDR2 FVKESK. The CDR3 runs to 19 residues. The CDR3 DNA reads TGTGCCAGCAGCCAAGGGTGGGACAGGGCGAAATCTGGGGCCAACGTCCTGACTTTC. Residues: CASSQGWDRAKSGANVLTF. Variable domain in full (rest from reference TRBV14 and TRBJ2-6): EAGVTQFPSHSVIEKGQTVTLRCDPISGHDNLYWYRRVMGKEIKFLLHFVKESKQDESGMPNNRFLAERTGGTYSTLKVQPAELEDSGVYFCASSQGWDRAKSGANVLTFGAGSRLTVL.

This sequence joins TRBV28 and TRBJ2-7; 9 bases line up with TRBD2. CDR3 length equals 16 residues. J gave up 5 bases and V 10 bases, and 18 bases lay outside the gene matches. The germline V gene has CDR1 MDHEN and CDR2 SYDVKM. CDR3 sequence reads: CATRLAGGPHGDEQYF. CDR3 coding DNA: TGTGCCACCCGGCTGGCGGGAGGGCCCCATGGGGACGAGCAGTACTTC.

This chain joins TRBV18 and TRBJ2-2, with D tentatively TRBD1 (6 bases). Germline V CDR1 and CDR2: KGHSH, LQKENI. V gave up 1 base and J gave up 6 bases, with 12 bases separating them. CDR3 size: 15 residues. The CDR3 is CASSPRAGDAGELFF. The DNA of the CDR3 is TGTGCCAGCTCACCACGAGCAGGGGACGCCGGGGAGCTGTTTTTT.

J is TRBJ1-2 and V is TRBV19; TRBD1 aligns across 9 bases. The V gene's germline CDR1 is LNHDA and CDR2 SQIVND (reference sequence). Trimming at V came to 1 base and at J to 6 bases, leaving 6 bases not matched to a gene. The length of the CDR3 is 15 residues. DNA for the CDR3: TGTGCCAGTAGTATAGCAGGGACAGGGTTAGATGGCTACACCTTC. Its protein is CASSIAGTGLDGYTF.

V and J are TRBV11-3 and TRBJ2-3, with 13 positions matching TRBD2. With 4 bases clipped from V and 9 bases from J, the junction kept 4 bases outside the gene matches. Germline V lookup: CDR1 SGHNT, CDR2 YENEEA. The CDR3 sequence is 14 residues long. This CDR3 is CASSYTSGGATQYF. The DNA of the CDR3 is TGTGCCAGCAGCTACACTAGCGGGGGGGCAACGCAGTATTTT.

V usage is TRBV3-1 (or the pseudogene TRBV3-2) and J usage is TRBJ1-2, with D maybe TRBD1 (5 bases). The V end was cut by 0 bases, the J end by 4 bases, with 9 bases between. The CDR3 runs 14 residues. The germline V gene has CDR1 LGHDT and CDR2 YNNKEL (reference sequence). This CDR3 reads CASSQDRRAYGYTF. CDR3 coding DNA: TGTGCCAGCAGCCAAGATCGCAGGGCCTATGGCTACACCTTC.

The chain uses TRBV4-1 and TRBJ1-5, with 7 bases lining up with TRBD1. This CDR3 contains 13 residues. V lost 4 bases and J lost 4; bases outside the gene matches: 1. Germline V gene data show CDR1 as MGHRA and CDR2 as YSYEKL. The CDR3 sequence is CASSRGQNQPQHF. CDR3 nucleotides: TGCGCCAGCAGCCGGGGACAGAATCAGCCCCAGCATTTT.

This rearrangement joins TRBV28 to TRBJ2-2; 10 bases align to TRBD1. The V gene end was trimmed by 1 base and the J gene end by 6 bases; junction bases not matched to a gene: 14. In germline, CDR1 is MDHEN, CDR2 SYDVKM. The length of the CDR3 is 19 residues. The CDR3 nucleotides are TGTGCCAGCAGTTTATTAAGCTTCAACCGGGACAGGGGATCCGGGGAGCTGTTTTTT. Translated, it gives CASSLLSFNRDRGSGELFF.

The chain employs TRBV6-6 and TRBJ1-5; 9 bases agree with TRBD1. Trimming took 5 bases from V and 1 from J; bases not matched to a gene: 12. The germline V gene has CDR1 MNHNY and CDR2 SVGAGI (reference sequence). The CDR3 totals 18 residues. CDR3 protein: CASSQKGDRGGSNQPQHF. CDR3 bases: TGTGCCAGCAGTCAAAAGGGAGACAGGGGGGGGAGCAATCAGCCCCAGCATTTT.

The rearrangement uses TRBV6-2 or TRBV6-3 and TRBJ2-2, with 9 bases matching TRBD1. This CDR3 has 14 amino acids. The J segment lost 4 bases and the V segment lost 6 bases, leaving 3 bases of the junction unmatched. CDR1 is MNHEY, CDR2 SVGEGT, per germline. The CDR3 region has the DNA TGTGCCAGCAGCCGGGACAGGGTCACCGGGGAGCTGTTTTTT. Encoded protein: CASSRDRVTGELFF.

The count of this clone is one. CDR3 protein: CATPKRGRGGELFF. Here the CDR3 DNA reads TGTGCCACCCCCAAAAGGGGGCGGGGCGGGGAGCTGTTTTTT. The chain is built from TRBV6-1 and TRBJ2-2, with D perhaps TRBD1 (7 bases). Germline V gives CDR1 MNHNS, CDR2 SASEGT. The V end was cut by 10 bases, the J end by 7 bases, with 19 bases between. The CDR3 consists of 14 residues.

This rearrangement joins TRBV7-7 to TRBJ2-1, with TRBD2 matching 7 bases. CDR1 and CDR2 (germline): SSHAT, FNYEAQ (reference sequence). The J segment lost 10 bases and the V segment lost 1 base, leaving 10 bases of the junction unmatched. This CDR3 region has 15 residues. CDR3 bases: TGTGCCAGCAGCTTAGACGGGGGGACCCTCAGCGAGCAGTTCTTC. It yields the protein CASSLDGGTLSEQFF.